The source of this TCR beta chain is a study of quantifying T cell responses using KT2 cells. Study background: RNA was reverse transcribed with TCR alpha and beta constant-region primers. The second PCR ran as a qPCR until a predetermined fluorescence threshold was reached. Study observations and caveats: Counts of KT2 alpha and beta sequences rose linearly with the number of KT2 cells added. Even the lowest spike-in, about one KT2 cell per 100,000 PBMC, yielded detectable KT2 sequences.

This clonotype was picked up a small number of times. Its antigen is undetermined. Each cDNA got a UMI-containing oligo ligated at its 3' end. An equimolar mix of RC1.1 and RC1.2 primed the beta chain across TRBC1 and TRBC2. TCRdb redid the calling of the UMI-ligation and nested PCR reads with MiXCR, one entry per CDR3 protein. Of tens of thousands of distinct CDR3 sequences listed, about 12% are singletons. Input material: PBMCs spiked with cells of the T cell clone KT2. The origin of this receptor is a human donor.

The CDR3 protein is CASSVDHNEQFF. In DNA, the CDR3 is TGTGCCAGCAGTGTGGACCACAATGAGCAGTTCTTC. This chain uses TRBV7-3 with TRBJ2-1; D remains ambiguous. The CDR3 runs 12 residues. Trimming shortened V by 6 bases and J by 5 bases, and 8 bases separated the two germline ends. Germline assignment: CDR1 SGHTA and CDR2 FQGTGA.